This T cell receptor (beta chain) stems from a study of T cell responses to AZD1222 COVID-19 vaccine. Overall study findings and caveats: The donor group comprised mostly white British people and more females; the analysis possibly underestimated clonal diversity.

Sequencing was performed with immunoSEQ multiplex PCR; in TCRdb, only in-frame clones are kept and a portion is missing. The sample consists of approximately 150,000 clones, approximately 90% of them appearing once. V was clipped by 5 bases and J by 0 bases; unmatched bases: 11. Germline CDR1 and CDR2: SGHVS and FNYEAQ. The CDR3 has 17 residues. This clone was observed a few times. What it binds is not known. The chain employs TRBV7-6 and TRBJ2-7; TRBD2 matches 9 bases. The TCR sequence derives from an adult who received the AZD1222 COVID-19 vaccine. This specimen consisted of peripheral blood, obtained 28 days after the second AZD1222 dose. The CDR3 nucleotides read TGTGCCAGCAGCCCGGCACCTAGCGGGGTGAGCTCCTACGAGCAGTACTTC. Encoded protein: CASSPAPSGVSSYEQYF.